This record concerns one T cell receptor (beta chain) sequence. It has no known antigen specificity. Per-nucleotide qualities are absent, and no much larger clonotype sits a single base away. The source of the sample is a study of shared clonotypes between healthy human individuals (TCRdb year 2020). In the study overall: The cohort comprised a couple of women and three men aged 18 to 49 years. Per donor, three plates each were used for CD4 naive and CD4 memory, two for CD8 naive, and one for CD8 memory. To estimate repertoire size and how much clonotype sharing occurs between individuals, the study deeply sequenced the blood TCR repertoires of about five healthy adults. To increase sequencing depth and limit assay-specific biases, TCR repertoire library preparation and sequencing were carried out by different laboratories using diverse techniques. Per donor, leukapheresis produced somewhere between about 0.8 and 9.5 billion PBMCs. What the authors observed across the whole study: Sampling was limited to blood, and TCR repertoires in tissue likely differ from TCR repertoires in blood. Because the study included only a small number of donors, the genetic and exposure-history diversity represented was limited. Naive subsets generally had larger estimated clonotype richness than memory subsets. Incomplete sequencing was indicated by rarefaction of sorted-subset datasets, despite the large sequencing depth. Compared with non-shared clonotypes, the clonotypes found in all four sorted-subset donors had higher generation probabilities. Based on pairwise subsampling, the degree of clonotype sharing among donors was expected to be affected by sequencing depth. About 5% of naive CD4, around 3.6% of naive CD8, around 2.3% of memory CD4, and about 0.4% of memory CD8 clonotypes were shared across a few donors.

The donors were healthy, HIV-negative adults who had no recently reported acute infections or vaccinations. Every donor was a Caucasian adult residing in Nashville, Tennessee, USA. CD4+ T cells were enriched by magnetic negative selection; naive cells were then positively selected on CD45RA, and the negative fraction formed the memory subset. Blood was obtained by leukapheresis, after which PBMCs were separated by Ficoll-Histopaque density gradient centrifugation and cryopreserved in liquid nitrogen vapor phase. Purity and quantity of every magnetically sorted T cell population were checked by analytical flow cytometry. Genomic DNA was isolated from every sorted fraction and measured by UV absorbance on a Nanodrop 2000c. Reading from cysteine to phenylalanine, the CDR3 counts 14 amino acids. Solely the CDR3 DNA is kept, with 42 bases framed from the first base. Reading the germline V gene gives CDR1 SGHNT and CDR2 YENEEA. The germline V and J ends show losses of 4 bases and 1 base respectively, and no gene match explains 3 bases of the junction.

Using the deep immunoSEQ assay, TCR CDR3 regions were amplified from genomic DNA by multiplex PCR. Extracted genomic DNA from each cell subset was distributed evenly across all wells of several immunoSEQ 96-well plates, and each plate was treated as a replicate. For sorted subsets, each replicate PCR was loaded with 200 ng genomic DNA, equivalent to 25,000 to 35,000 T cell genomes. Purified libraries were quantified with a Qubit 3.0 fluorometer, sized on a Bioanalyzer 2100, and re-quantified with the KAPA Library Quantification kit. Every immunoSEQ 96-well plate was sequenced on a dedicated single-read 150-cycle Illumina NextSeq 550 flow cell. Per the original workflow: Because the immunoSEQ output held only junctional sequences and lacked quality scores, the filtering could not match the filtering applied to full-length reads. Sequences were annotated with PyIR, a Python wrapper for IgBLAST v1.9, using IMGT germline references to assign V/J genes and CDR3. Reads with weak V/J assignments (E-value above 1e-6), missing CDR3, stop codons, out-of-frame junctions, or ambiguous translated residues were removed. V3J clonotypes were defined as sequences sharing the same inferred V gene, J gene, and CDR3 amino acid sequence. Percentage overlap between repertoires was computed as shared unique clonotypes divided by the size of the smaller repertoire. Repertoire richness was assessed with RTK rarefaction, the Chao1 estimator, and Recon v2.1 estimates of unobserved clonotypes. Generation probabilities were computed with OLGA for all TCRbeta clonotypes obtained by the gDNA method from four donors. Entries here come from immuneACCESS through TCRdb and include only in-frame sequences with V and J called. Some clones fail to appear in such tables; in the studies checked, an unresolved V gene covers under half of the shortfall, and the cause of the remainder is unknown. That table supplies the V and J calls and clone size; D and trimming were determined from the DNA. The sample table shows roughly 2.2 million clones, and around 92% are seen once. Around 0.35% of the sample goes to the ten largest clones.

Here the chain combines TRBV11-3 and TRBJ2-5; 7 nucleotides in the junction match TRBD1. This sequence originates from a man aged 18 to 29 in good health. Some clones in this sample may be carry-over from other donors' samples. Sample: naive CD4+ T cells from PBMCs. The meaning of the sample's cell subset or site label: CD45RA+ positively selected. CDR3 reads: CASSSGQSQETQYF. In nucleotides, the sequence is TGTGCCAGCAGCTCGGGACAGAGCCAAGAGACCCAGTACTTC.